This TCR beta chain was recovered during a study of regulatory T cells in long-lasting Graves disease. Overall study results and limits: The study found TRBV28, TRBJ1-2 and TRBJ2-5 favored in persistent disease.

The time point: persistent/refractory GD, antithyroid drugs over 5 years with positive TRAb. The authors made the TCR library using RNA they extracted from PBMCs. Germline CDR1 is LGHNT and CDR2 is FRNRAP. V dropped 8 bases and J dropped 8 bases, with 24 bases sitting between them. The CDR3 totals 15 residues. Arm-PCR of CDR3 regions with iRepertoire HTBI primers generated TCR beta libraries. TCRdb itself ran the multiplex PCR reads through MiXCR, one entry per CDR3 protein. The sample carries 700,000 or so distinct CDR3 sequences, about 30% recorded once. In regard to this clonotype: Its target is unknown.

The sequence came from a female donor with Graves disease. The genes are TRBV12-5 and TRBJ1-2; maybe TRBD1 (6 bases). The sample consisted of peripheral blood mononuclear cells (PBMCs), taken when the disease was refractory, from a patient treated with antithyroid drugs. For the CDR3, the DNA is TGTGCTAGTTCACGATCCGACAGGAGCAATGGAGGCTACACCTTC. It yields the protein CASSRSDRSNGGYTF.